This TCR beta chain appears in the sequencing data of a study of T cell repertoires in cytomegalovirus infection. About the study: Recently described HLA-C-restricted plus well-studied HLA-B-restricted CMV epitopes were used. In public TCR beta signatures, there were indications of both CMV infection and matching HLA type.

A note on this clonotype: Its antigen is unidentified.

Via MiXCR, TCRdb re-called the reads, giving one row per CDR3 protein. There are some 500,000 distinct CDR3 sequences in the sample; approximately 40% occur only once, and around 50% lies in the top ten. Findings of the study overall: Cumulative public TCR beta family frequency identified CMV carriers with the relevant HLA. HLA-C-restricted CMV clonotypes gave the most frequent clonotype in two of eight donors.

CDR3 length: 16 amino acids. Trimming left V 0 bases short and J 5 bases short, with 13 bases between. Germline V gene sequence: CDR1 SGHVS, CDR2 FNYEAQ. Source: cultured PBMCs, taken from culture after CMV antigen stimulation. This receptor was obtained from a human donor in good health (CMV status not recorded). Some clones in this sample may be carry-over from other donors' samples. The chain employs TRBV7-6 and TRBJ1-4; D is ambiguous. The CDR3 DNA reads TGTGCCAGCAGCTTAGCCTTAGGGAGGGAGAATGAAAAACTGTTTTTT. It translates to CASSLALGRENEKLFF.